These T cell receptor beta chains were read from a single sample in a study of cytomegalovirus exposure and HLA in healthy donors. Assay used: immunoSEQ multiplex PCR; TCRdb lists only in-frame clones, some missing. In the table there are about 140,000 clones, around 80% of which are singletons. Source material: PBMCs. All receptors come from a female donor in good health and CMV-seronegative. The CDR3 runs from the conserved cysteine through the conserved F or W. D genes are given only for firm matches. The listing skips clone size in some rows; elsewhere it reads once, few, many or a size class.

>TRBJ1-1|NA|TRBV2|NA
CASSGLLNTEAFF
TGTGCCAGCAGTGGACTCCTGAACACTGAAGCTTTCTTT
>TRBJ1-1|TRBD1|TRBV7-8|NA
CASSYRGNTEAFF
TGTGCCAGCAGCTACAGGGGTAACACTGAAGCTTTCTTT
>TRBJ2-3|TRBD2|TRBV6-1|few
CASSELAGVFYRTQYF
TGTGCCAGCAGTGAACTAGCGGGAGTTTTTTATCGTACGCAGTATTTT
>TRBJ2-2|NA|TRBV5-4|NA
CASSLDPSSSGELFF
TGTGCCAGCAGCTTGGACCCCTCTAGTAGCGGGGAGCTGTTTTTT
>TRBJ2-3|NA|TRBV18|NA
CASSPTRGITDTQYF
TGTGCCAGCTCACCCACGCGGGGTATTACAGATACGCAGTATTTT
>TRBJ2-7|TRBD2|TRBV6-6|NA
CASSYTGGQYEQYF
TGTGCCAGCAGTTACACGGGAGGGCAATACGAGCAGTACTTC
>TRBJ2-2|TRBD2|TRBV5-4|NA
CASSPVAGGGTGELFF
TGTGCCAGCAGCCCAGTAGCGGGAGGGGGTACCGGGGAGCTGTTTTTT
>TRBJ1-4|NA|TRBV7-8|NA
CASSPQRLQVAPEKLFF
TGTGCCAGCAGCCCTCAACGATTACAGGTAGCCCCTGAAAAACTGTTTTTT
>TRBJ2-2|NA|TRBV28|NA
CASGGGGDTGELFF
TGTGCCAGCGGGGGTGGGGGCGACACCGGGGAGCTGTTTTTT
>TRBJ1-6|NA|TRBV18|NA
CASSPAMRGQGSPLHF
TGTGCCAGCTCACCCGCGATGAGAGGGCAGGGGTCACCCCTCCACTTT
>TRBJ1-2|NA|TRBV28|NA
CASSLLGAGYTF
TGTGCCAGCAGTTTACTGGGCGCGGGCTACACCTTC
>TRBJ1-5|NA|TRBV5-6|few
CASSLVRDGNQPQHF
TGTGCCAGCAGCTTGGTCAGGGATGGCAATCAGCCCCAGCATTTT
>TRBJ1-2|NA|TRBV29-1|NA
CSVEDHGVYGYTF
TGCAGCGTTGAAGATCACGGGGTCTATGGCTACACCTTC
>TRBJ1-3|NA|TRBV30|NA
CAWSEQGWNTIYF
TGTGCCTGGAGCGAACAGGGCTGGAACACCATATATTTT
>TRBJ1-2|NA|TRBV19|once
CASSIRQGNYGYTF
TGTGCCAGTAGTATACGTCAGGGGAACTATGGCTACACCTTC
>TRBJ1-3|NA|TRBV19|NA
CASSPAGNTIYF
TGTGCCAGTAGTCCCGCGGGAAACACCATATATTTT
>TRBJ2-7|NA|TRBV7-9|NA
CASSSVQTDEQYF
TGTGCCAGCAGCTCGGTCCAGACAGACGAGCAGTACTTC
>TRBJ2-7|TRBD1|TRBV6-7|NA
CASSYSTGGSEQYF
TGTGCCAGCAGTTACTCGACAGGGGGCAGCGAGCAGTACTTC
>TRBJ1-6|TRBD1|TRBV28|NA
CASSPGTAYNSPLHF
TGTGCCAGCAGTCCCGGGACAGCGTATAATTCACCCCTCCACTTT
>TRBJ1-1|TRBD1|TRBV6-6|few
CASRTTGGAEAFF
TGTGCCAGCAGGACGACAGGGGGTGCTGAAGCTTTCTTT
>TRBJ1-1|NA|TRBV5-1|NA
CASSLYGVNTEAFF
TGCGCCAGCAGCTTATACGGGGTGAACACTGAAGCTTTCTTT
>TRBJ1-1|NA|TRBV6-4|NA
CASSDRGQNTEAFF
TGTGCCAGCAGTGACAGGGGCCAAAACACTGAAGCTTTCTTT
>TRBJ1-2|TRBD1|TRBV5-1|NA
CASSLDGQALYGYTF
TGCGCCAGCAGCTTGGATGGACAGGCACTCTATGGCTACACCTTC
>TRBJ2-7|NA|TRBV7-9|NA
CASSLDLRAVSEQYF
TGTGCCAGCAGCTTAGATTTGCGCGCGGTTTCCGAGCAGTACTTC
>TRBJ2-2|NA|TRBV27|NA
CASSLTGNPGELFF
TGTGCCAGCAGTTTGACGGGGAACCCCGGGGAGCTGTTTTTT
>TRBJ2-1|NA|TRBV19|NA
CASSISSYNEQFF
TGTGCCAGTAGTATTAGCTCCTACAATGAGCAGTTCTTC
>TRBJ2-5|NA|TRBV7-8|NA
CASSLVGGPTGTQYF
TGTGCCAGCAGCTTAGTCGGGGGACCTACTGGGACCCAGTACTTC
>TRBJ1-1|TRBD1|TRBV6-5|once
CASHRHTGGGTEAFF
TGTGCCAGCCATCGGCACACAGGGGGTGGGACTGAAGCTTTCTTT
>TRBJ2-1|TRBD2|TRBV27|NA
CASSLPLAGPNEQFF
TGTGCCAGCAGTTTACCACTAGCGGGACCCAATGAGCAGTTCTTC
>TRBJ1-1|TRBD1|TRBV10-2|NA
CAARLQGSGAEAFF
TGCGCCGCCCGCTTACAGGGGTCTGGGGCTGAAGCTTTCTTT